These 14 T cell receptor beta chains were all obtained from the same sample, sequenced in a study of CD8+CD57+ T cells in acquired aplastic anemia. The study profiled TCR beta VDJ and CDR3 using genomic DNA as template. One entry per CDR3 protein results from TCRdb running MiXCR on the reads. The sample has 250,000 to 350,000 distinct CDR3 sequences, around 60% seen once. Specimen: sorted CD4+, CD8+, or CD8+CD57+ T cells (not recorded which) from PBMCs. Every receptor here comes from a human donor with severe aplastic anemia or a healthy control (not recorded which).

This chain uses TRBV10-3 with TRBJ2-1, with TRBD2 matching over 11 bases. Germline values: CDR1 ENHRY, CDR2 SYGVKD. There are 13 residues in the CDR3. The J segment lost 8 bases and the V segment lost 6 bases, leaving 3 bases of the junction unmatched. The CDR3 sequence is CAIRFSGGDEQFF. CDR3 sequence (DNA): TGTGCCATCAGATTTAGCGGGGGGGATGAGCAGTTCTTC.

In its sample, this clonotype was seen many times. The chain links TRBV6-2 or TRBV6-3 to TRBJ1-2, with TRBD1 matching 7 bases. Germline CDR1 and CDR2: MNHEY and SVGEGT. Germline trimming cut 2 bases from V and 5 bases from J; bases unmatched to any gene: 8. CDR3 size: 15 residues. The CDR3 loop is CASSYKTTGFYGYTF. The CDR3 bases are TGTGCCAGCAGTTACAAAACGACAGGGTTTTATGGCTACACCTTC.

This clonotype has just a few counts. This chain's CDR3 is CSASPLAAGGEQYF. The CDR3 DNA reads TGCAGTGCTAGTCCACTAGCGGCGGGGGGGGAGCAGTACTTC. The chain employs TRBV20-1 and TRBJ2-7, with 9 bases lining up with TRBD2. J lost 7 bases, V lost 3 bases, and 10 bases had no gene match. The CDR3 is 14 amino acids. CDR1 and CDR2 (germline): DFQATT, SNEGSKA (reference sequence).

This clonotype was detected ten times or more. The chain combines TRBV6-5 with TRBJ2-1, with 9 nucleotides matching TRBD2. Germline CDR1 is MNHEY and CDR2 is SVGAGI. The CDR3 has 15 amino acids. Trimming at V came to 6 bases and at J to 4 bases, leaving 7 bases not matched to a gene. Written as DNA, the CDR3 is TGTGCCAGCAGAACCAGCGGGGGGCCGTACAATGAGCAGTTCTTC. Protein sequence: CASRTSGGPYNEQFF.

There are a few counts of this clonotype. This chain uses TRBV25-1 with TRBJ1-2; 7 nucleotides match TRBD1. Germline lookup yields CDR1 MGHDK and CDR2 SYGVNS. V lost 4 bases to trimming and J lost 8 bases; unmatched junction nucleotides: 7. The CDR3 has 13 amino acids. The DNA of the CDR3 is TGTGCCAGCAGTGTGACAGGGAGCGGGGGCTACACCTTC. Translation gives CASSVTGSGGYTF.

This clonotype showed up just a few times. The chain recombines TRBV10-3 with TRBJ1-2; D is unresolved. Germline V gene data show CDR1 as ENHRY and CDR2 as SYGVKD. This CDR3 is built from 11 residues. V was shortened by 3 bases and J by 3 bases, with 2 bases between the two germline ends. CDR3 nucleotides: TGTGCCATCAGTGACGACTATGGCTACACCTTC. This translates into CAISDDYGYTF.

This clonotype was observed a single time. The chain combines TRBV28 with TRBJ1-2, with 8 nucleotides matching TRBD1. CDR1 MDHEN and CDR2 SYDVKM come from the germline V gene. The CDR3 totals 16 residues. The J segment lost 4 bases and the V segment lost 8 bases, leaving 15 bases of the junction unmatched. The CDR3 bases are TGTGCCAGCCGTGGGGATCCGGGACAGGAGATCTATGGCTACACCTTC. Residues: CASRGDPGQEIYGYTF.

The V call is TRBV9, the J call TRBJ2-7, with 7 bases matching TRBD1. V shed 0 bases and J 2 bases; nucleotides not matched to a gene: 2. In germline, CDR1 is SGDLS, CDR2 YYNGEE. CDR3 length: 14 amino acids. Here the CDR3 reads CASSVAGTAYEQYF. CDR3 nucleotide sequence: TGTGCCAGCAGCGTAGCAGGGACAGCCTACGAGCAGTACTTC.

The rearrangement joins TRBV15 to TRBJ2-2, with 9 positions matching TRBD1. V lost 9 bases, J lost 6 bases, and 8 bases stayed unmatched. The CDR3 covers 14 residues. The germline V gene has CDR1 LNHNV and CDR2 YYDKDF (reference sequence). The CDR3, as DNA: TGTGCCACGTCGCCGGACAGGGGTTCCGGGGAGCTGTTTTTT. Encoded protein: CATSPDRGSGELFF.

J is TRBJ2-1 and V is TRBV15; 9 bases are a match to TRBD2. V lost 5 bases and J lost 10; bases outside the gene matches: 15. CDR1 is LNHNV and CDR2 is YYDKDF in the germline V gene (reference sequence). This CDR3 has 16 residues. The CDR3 DNA is TGTGCCACCAGCGGTATAAGCGGGGGGCGGGCCGAGGAGCAGTTCTTC. Amino acids: CATSGISGGRAEEQFF.

The sample holds a few counts of this clonotype. This chain connects TRBV7-6 to TRBJ2-7; 7 bases agree with TRBD1. The CDR3 spans 14 residues. CDR1 and CDR2 (germline): SGHVS, FNYEAQ. J lost 5 bases, V lost 1 base, and 5 bases had no gene match. The CDR3 reads CASSLVGGSDEQYF. CDR3 sequence (DNA): TGTGCCAGCAGCTTAGTAGGGGGCTCAGACGAGCAGTACTTC.

V gene TRBV7-2 combines with J gene TRBJ2-1; D tentatively reads TRBD1 or TRBD2 (5 bases each). The CDR3 is 15 residues long. Germline CDR1 reads SGHTA; CDR2 reads FQGNSA. V was trimmed by 0 bases and J by 9 bases, leaving 15 bases between them. For the CDR3, the DNA is TGTGCCAGCAGCTTAGCCGGGACGGGGTTGGGTGAGCAGTTCTTC. The encoded protein is CASSLAGTGLGEQFF.

This clonotype was recorded many times. This chain links TRBV20-1 with TRBJ2-5; no clear D gene. Germline V CDR1 and CDR2: DFQATT, SNEGSKA (reference sequence). Trimming shortened V by 5 bases and J by 4 bases, and 8 bases separated the two germline ends. CDR3 size: 11 residues. The CDR3, as DNA: TGCAGTGCTGGAGTCGGAGAGACCCAGTACTTC. Translation gives CSAGVGETQYF.

This clonotype was seen at least ten times. DNA of the CDR3: TGTGCCAGCAAACTCAGACAGCCCAACACTGAAGCTTTCTTT. Translated, it gives CASKLRQPNTEAFF. The rearrangement joins TRBV6-5 to TRBJ1-1; weak D call: TRBD1 (5 bases). The V end lost 7 bases, the J end lost 2 bases, and 14 bases lay between the germline ends. The CDR3 runs 14 residues. From germline, CDR1 is MNHEY and CDR2 SVGAGI.